Each of the 2 T cell receptor beta chains below was sequenced from the same sample in a study of CD8+ T cells in alopecia areata. Specified treatment: oral pan-JAK inhibitor, 5-10 mg twice daily. In each case, RNA was isolated and then reverse transcribed into cDNA as the sequencing template. Repertoires were generated with immunoSEQ multiplex PCR, while TCRdb's copy carries only in-frame clones and drops some. This table holds about 120,000 clones, 53% found once. The sample was CD4+ T cells sorted from blood, taken at week 4, from a patient treated with tofacitinib. These receptors were collected from a human donor with alopecia areata.

V and J are TRBV9 and TRBJ2-7; 7 bases are shared with TRBD1. V was clipped by 4 bases and J by 1 base; unmatched bases: 5. The CDR3 is 14 residues long. Per the germline V gene, CDR1 is SGDLS and CDR2 is YYNGEE. The CDR3 is CASSPTGASYEQYF. Here the CDR3 DNA reads TGTGCCAGCAGCCCTACAGGGGCATCCTACGAGCAGTACTTC.

J is TRBJ1-1 and V is TRBV23-1, with no clear D. TRBV23-1 is placed among ORFs of uncertain function. Trimming took 11 bases from V and 6 from J, leaving 4 bases between them. The length of the CDR3 is 8 residues. DNA for the CDR3: TGCGCCCGCCCTGAAGCTTTCTTT. Translated: CARPEAFF.